A single TCR beta chain is shown here with its context. The antigen remains undetermined. Assay used: immunoSEQ multiplex PCR; TCRdb lists only in-frame clones, some missing. Of around 1.4 million clones listed, approximately 98.5% are singletons. CDR1 is LNHDA, CDR2 SQIVND, per germline (reference sequence). The CDR3 consists of 17 residues. Losses at the gene ends were 5 bases for V and 0 bases for J; bases not matched to a gene: 9. The data derive from a study of shared clonotypes between healthy human individuals. Findings of the study overall: Rarefaction indicated that sorted-subset sequencing remained incomplete although depth was large. Sharing across four donors was highest in naive CD4 (roughly 5%) and lowest in memory CD8 (about 0.4%).

This chain connects TRBV19 to TRBJ1-5; 8 bases match TRBD1. Sequences were obtained from naive CD4+ T cells sorted from blood. Documented subset: CD45RA+ positively selected. This TCR came from a man younger than 45 in good health. The chain's CDR3 is CASSSTGTGYSNQPQHF. The CDR3 DNA is TGTGCCAGTAGTTCGACCGGGACAGGATATAGCAATCAGCCCCAGCATTTT.